This T cell receptor beta chain was found in a study of blood T cell repertoires in COVID-19. Study information: In each case, the material was cDNA or gDNA derived from T cells, B-cell-depleted T cells, or PBMCs.

Germline values: CDR1 SGDLS, CDR2 YYNGEE. The CDR3 covers 14 residues. Deletions cut 0 bases from V and 4 bases from J, with 8 bases between. This clone was observed a few times. Original methodology: Scientists estimated how many nucleated cells there were by amplifying reference gene primers. The data were produced by immunoSEQ multiplex PCR, yet TCRdb's version contains in-frame clones alone and is incomplete. V and J calls and clone size are copied from that table; D and trimming were computed from the DNA. The sample shows more than 200,000 clones, around 90% of them seen only once. This TCR came from a man between 18 and 35 years old with active or convalescent COVID-19. The sequenced material came from peripheral blood. The chain recombines TRBV9 with TRBJ1-3, with D uncertain. The CDR3 nucleotides are TGTGCCAGCAGCGTAGAAGTGAGGGGAAACACCATATATTTT. Its protein is CASSVEVRGNTIYF.